This section outlines one T cell receptor (beta chain) sequence together with its context. Germline CDR1 MNHEY, CDR2 SMNVEV (reference sequence). CDR3 length equals 14 residues. Trimming cost V 10 bases and J 5 bases, with 18 bases left between them. This sample is drawn from a study of blood T cell repertoires in COVID-19. In the study overall: From the United States, Italy and Spain came samples of acute and convalescent COVID-19. From T cells, B-cell-depleted T cells, or PBMCs came the material, which was cDNA or gDNA.

Profiling relied on immunoSEQ multiplex PCR, and the TCRdb table lists in-frame clones only, not all of them. The sample comprises around 280,000 clones, around 89% of which are singletons, and around 1.7% rests with the top ten. Participants came from fewer than 25 US areas, aged about 18 to 95 years. Clinical histories supplied by participants themselves formed the basis of cohort assignment. This chain uses TRBV27 with TRBJ2-1; D gene unclear. The receptor comes from a woman aged 18-29 years with acute COVID-19. Sequencing was carried out using PBMCs or T cells enriched from blood (not recorded which). The CDR3 region is CATLSFVRDNEQFF. In DNA form, the CDR3 reads TGTGCCACCCTAAGTTTCGTGAGAGACAATGAGCAGTTCTTC.